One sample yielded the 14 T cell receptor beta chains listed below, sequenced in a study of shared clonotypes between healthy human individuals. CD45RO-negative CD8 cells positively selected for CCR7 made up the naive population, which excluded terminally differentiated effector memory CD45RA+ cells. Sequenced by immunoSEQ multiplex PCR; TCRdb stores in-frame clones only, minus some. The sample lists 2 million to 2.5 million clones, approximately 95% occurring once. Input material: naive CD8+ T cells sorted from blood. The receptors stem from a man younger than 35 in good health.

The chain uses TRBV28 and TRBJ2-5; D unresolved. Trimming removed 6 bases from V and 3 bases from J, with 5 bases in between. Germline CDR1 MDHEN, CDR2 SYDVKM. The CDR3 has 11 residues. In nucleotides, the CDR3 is TGTGCCAGCAGCATAGAAGAGACCCAGTACTTC. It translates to CASSIEETQYF.

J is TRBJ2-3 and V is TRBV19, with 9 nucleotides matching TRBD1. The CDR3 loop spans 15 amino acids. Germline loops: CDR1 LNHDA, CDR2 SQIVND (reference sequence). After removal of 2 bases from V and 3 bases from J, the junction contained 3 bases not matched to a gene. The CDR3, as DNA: TGTGCCAGTAGTATAATGGGACAGGGAACAGATACGCAGTATTTT. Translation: CASSIMGQGTDTQYF.

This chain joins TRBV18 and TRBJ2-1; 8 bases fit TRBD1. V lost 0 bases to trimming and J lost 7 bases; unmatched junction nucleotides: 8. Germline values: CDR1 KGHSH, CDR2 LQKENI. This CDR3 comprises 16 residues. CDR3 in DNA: TGTGCCAGCTCACCACCTCAGGGGGCGCAAAGTAATGAGCAGTTCTTC. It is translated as CASSPPQGAQSNEQFF.

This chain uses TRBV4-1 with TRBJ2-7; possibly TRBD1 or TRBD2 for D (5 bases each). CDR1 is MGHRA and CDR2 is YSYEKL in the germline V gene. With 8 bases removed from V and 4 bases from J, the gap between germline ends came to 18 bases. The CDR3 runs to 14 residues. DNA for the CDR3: TGCGCCAGCGCAGCTCTCTACGAGGGGTACGAGCAGTACTTC. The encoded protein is CASAALYEGYEQYF.

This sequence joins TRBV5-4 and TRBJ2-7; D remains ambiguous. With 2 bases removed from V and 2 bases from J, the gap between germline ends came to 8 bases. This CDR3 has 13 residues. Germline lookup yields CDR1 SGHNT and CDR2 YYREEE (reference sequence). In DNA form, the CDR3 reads TGTGCCAGCAGCTTAATCACTACCTACGAGCAGTACTTC. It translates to CASSLITTYEQYF.

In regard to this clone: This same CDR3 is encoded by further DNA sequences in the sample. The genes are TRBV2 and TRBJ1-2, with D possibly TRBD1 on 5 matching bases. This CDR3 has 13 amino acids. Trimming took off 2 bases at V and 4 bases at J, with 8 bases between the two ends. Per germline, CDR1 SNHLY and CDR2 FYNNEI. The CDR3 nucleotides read TGTGCCAGCAGTGAAACAGGCCCCTATGGCTACACCTTC. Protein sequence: CASSETGPYGYTF.

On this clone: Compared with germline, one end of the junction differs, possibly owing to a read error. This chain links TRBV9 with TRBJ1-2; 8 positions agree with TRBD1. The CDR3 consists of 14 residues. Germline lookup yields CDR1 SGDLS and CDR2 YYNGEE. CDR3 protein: CAISPQTGVHGYTF. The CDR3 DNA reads TGTGCCATCAGCCCTCAGACAGGGGTGCACGGCTACACCTTC. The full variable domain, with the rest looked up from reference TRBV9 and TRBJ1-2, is DSGVTQTPKHLITATGQRVTLRCSPRSGDLSVYWYQQSLDQGLQFLIQYYNGEERAKGNILERFSAQQFPDLHSELNLSSLELGDSALYFCAISPQTGVHGYTFGSGTRLTVV.

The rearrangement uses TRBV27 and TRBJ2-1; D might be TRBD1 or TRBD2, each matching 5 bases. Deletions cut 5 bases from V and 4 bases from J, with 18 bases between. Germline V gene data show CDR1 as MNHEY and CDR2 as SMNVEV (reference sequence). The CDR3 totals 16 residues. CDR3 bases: TGTGCCAGCAGTACCGTCCGGGACCCGCCTTACAATGAGCAGTTCTTC. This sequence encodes CASSTVRDPPYNEQFF.

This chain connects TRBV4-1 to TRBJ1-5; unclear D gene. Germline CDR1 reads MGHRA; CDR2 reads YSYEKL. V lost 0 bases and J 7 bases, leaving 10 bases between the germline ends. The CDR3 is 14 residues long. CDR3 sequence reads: CASSQDWAVQPQHF. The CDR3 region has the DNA TGCGCCAGCAGCCAAGACTGGGCGGTACAGCCCCAGCATTTT.

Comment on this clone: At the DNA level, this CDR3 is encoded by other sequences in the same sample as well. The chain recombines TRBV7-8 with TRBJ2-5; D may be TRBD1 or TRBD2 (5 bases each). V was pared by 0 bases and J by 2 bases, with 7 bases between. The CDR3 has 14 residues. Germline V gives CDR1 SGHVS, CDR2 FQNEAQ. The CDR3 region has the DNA TGTGCCAGCAGCTTAGCGGGGGTACAAGAGACCCAGTACTTC. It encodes CASSLAGVQETQYF.

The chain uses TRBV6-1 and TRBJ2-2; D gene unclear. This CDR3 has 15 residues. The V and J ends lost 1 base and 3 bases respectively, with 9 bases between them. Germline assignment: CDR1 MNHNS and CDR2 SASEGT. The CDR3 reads CASSEEVGYTGELFF. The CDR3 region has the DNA TGTGCCAGCAGTGAAGAGGTCGGTTACACCGGGGAGCTGTTTTTT.

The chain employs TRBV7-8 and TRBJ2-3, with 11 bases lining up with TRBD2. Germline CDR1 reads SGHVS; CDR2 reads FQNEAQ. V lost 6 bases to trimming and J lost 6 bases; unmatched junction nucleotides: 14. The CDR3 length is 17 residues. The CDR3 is CASRPGLAAGEEDTQYF. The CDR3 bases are TGTGCCAGCAGGCCGGGACTAGCGGCGGGCGAAGAGGATACGCAGTATTTT.

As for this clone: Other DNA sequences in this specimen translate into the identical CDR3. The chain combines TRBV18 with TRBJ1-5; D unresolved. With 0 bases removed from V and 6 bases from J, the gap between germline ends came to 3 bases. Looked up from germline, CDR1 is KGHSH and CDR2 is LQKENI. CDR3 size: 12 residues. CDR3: CASSPPGQPQHF. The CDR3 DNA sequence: TGTGCCAGCTCACCACCTGGTCAGCCCCAGCATTTT.

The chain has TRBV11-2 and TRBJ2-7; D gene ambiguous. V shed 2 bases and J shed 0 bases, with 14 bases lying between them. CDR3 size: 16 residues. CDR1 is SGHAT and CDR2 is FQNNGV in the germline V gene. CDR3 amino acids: CASSLRVSAISYEQYF. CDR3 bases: TGTGCCAGCAGCTTACGGGTCAGTGCCATCTCCTACGAGCAGTACTTC. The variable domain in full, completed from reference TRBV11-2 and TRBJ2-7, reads EAGVAQSPRYKIIEKRQSVAFWCNPISGHATLYWYQQILGQGPKLLIQFQNNGVVDDSQLPKDRFSAERLKGVDSTLKIQPAKLEDSAVYLCASSLRVSAISYEQYFGPGTRLTVT.